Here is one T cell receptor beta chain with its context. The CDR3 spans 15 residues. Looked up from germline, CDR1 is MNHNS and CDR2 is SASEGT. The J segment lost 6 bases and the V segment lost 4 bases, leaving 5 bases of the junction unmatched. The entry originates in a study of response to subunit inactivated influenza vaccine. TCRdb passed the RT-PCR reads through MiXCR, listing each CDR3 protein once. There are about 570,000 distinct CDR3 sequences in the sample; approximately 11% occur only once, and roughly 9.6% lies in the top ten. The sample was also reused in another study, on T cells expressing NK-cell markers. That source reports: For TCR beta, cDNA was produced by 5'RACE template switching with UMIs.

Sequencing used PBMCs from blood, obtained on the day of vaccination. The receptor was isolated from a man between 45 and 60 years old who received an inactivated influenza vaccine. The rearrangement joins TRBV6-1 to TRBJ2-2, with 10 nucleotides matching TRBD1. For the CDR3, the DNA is TGTGCCAGCAGTGGGGGACAGGGGTTGGCCGGGGAGCTGTTTTTT. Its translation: CASSGGQGLAGELFF.